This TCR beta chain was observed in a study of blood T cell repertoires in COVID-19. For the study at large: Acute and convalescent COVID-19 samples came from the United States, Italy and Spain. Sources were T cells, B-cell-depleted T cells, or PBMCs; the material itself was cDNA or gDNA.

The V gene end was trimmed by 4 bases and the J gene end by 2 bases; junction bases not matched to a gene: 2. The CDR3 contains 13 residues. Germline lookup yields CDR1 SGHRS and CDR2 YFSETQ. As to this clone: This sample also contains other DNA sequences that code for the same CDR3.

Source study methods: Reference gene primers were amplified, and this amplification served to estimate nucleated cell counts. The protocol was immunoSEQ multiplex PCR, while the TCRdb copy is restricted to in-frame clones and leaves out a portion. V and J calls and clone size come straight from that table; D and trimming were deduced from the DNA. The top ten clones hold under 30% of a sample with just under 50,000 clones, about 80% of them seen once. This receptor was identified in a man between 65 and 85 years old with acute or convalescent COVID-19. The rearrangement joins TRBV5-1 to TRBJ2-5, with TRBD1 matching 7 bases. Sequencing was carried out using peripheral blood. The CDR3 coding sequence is TGCGCCAGCAGCCGGGACAGTCAAGAGACCCAGTACTTC. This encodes CASSRDSQETQYF.